This TCR beta chain was retrieved from a study of CD8 T cells in ankylosing spondylitis. TCR beta libraries were made by quantitative 5'-RACE with molecular barcodes. Each CDR3 protein is one row after TCRdb ran MiXCR on the 5' RACE reads. The sample includes 100,000 to 150,000 distinct CDR3 sequences, roughly an eighth of them seen just once. Study-level points and caveats: Within matched ankylosing spondylitis synovial fluid, disease-linked clones were reportedly significantly enriched.

This clonotype was observed at least ten times. Its target is unknown. The TCR was taken from a female donor with ankylosing spondylitis or in good health (not recorded which). The specimen was blood, either unsorted or a sorted T cell fraction (not recorded which).

DNA of the CDR3: TGTGCCATCAGCCAGAGCATGAACACTGAAGCTTTCTTT. Protein: CAISQSMNTEAFF. The chain links TRBV10-3 to TRBJ1-1; the D is unclear. From germline, CDR1 is ENHRY and CDR2 SYGVKD. Trimming pared 6 bases from V and 0 bases from J, leaving 8 bases between. The length of the CDR3 is 13 residues.